This T cell receptor (beta chain) was captured by sequencing in a study of response to subunit inactivated influenza vaccine. Study-wide findings and caveats: Researchers suggested that each seasonal influenza vaccination recruits few new T cells.

One entry per CDR3 protein, called by TCRdb with MiXCR from the RT-PCR reads. The table has 700,000 to 800,000 distinct CDR3 sequences, around 20% seen once; the top ten hold 11%. In its sample, this clonotype was seen a few times. Its antigen is undetermined. Germline CDR1 is DFQATT and CDR2 is SNEGSKA (reference sequence). This CDR3 has 16 amino acids. The junction had 8 bases not matched to a gene; V was cut back by 6 bases and J by 1 base. The chain links TRBV20-1 to TRBJ2-7, with TRBD2 matching over 14 bases. Specimen: PBMCs from blood, collected more than 4 days after vaccination. The TCR originated in a man aged 50 or older who received an inactivated influenza vaccine. The DNA of the CDR3 is TGCAGTGCGCCCCTGAGACTAGCGGGAGGGTCCTACGAGCAGTACTTC. Its translation: CSAPLRLAGGSYEQYF.